This T cell receptor (beta chain) is drawn from a study of T-cell reconstitution after alpha-beta-depleted transplantation in children. Germline assignment: CDR1 LGHNT and CDR2 FRNRAP. V dropped 4 bases and J dropped 0 bases, with 14 bases sitting between them. CDR3 size: 16 residues. Details on this clonotype: The antigen is not known.

Study results and caveats: Certain patients had high TCRbeta diversity at day 60, and it came from recipient T cells and thymic progenitors that survived. Newly made T cells mostly supplied T-cell counts and diversity one year after transplant. Approximately two months post-transplant, alpha-beta T cells reportedly originated from several hundred expanded graft clones.

Unique molecular identifiers were built into the TCRbeta library. TCRdb itself ran the PCR reads through MiXCR, one entry per CDR3 protein. The sample lists some 600,000 distinct CDR3 sequences, 10% to 15% seen once, with 2% to 2.5% in the top ten. The origin of this receptor is a male patient aged 5 to 17 who had a stem cell transplant for acute myeloid leukemia, so the T cells may come from the graft donor. Sample: PBMCs, mostly from graft donor cells, taken 360 days after TCRalphabeta/CD19-depleted stem cell transplant. The chain recombines TRBV12-5 with TRBJ2-3; TRBD1 or TRBD2 may be the D gene (6 bases each). CDR3 sequence: CASGSQQGTSTDTQYF. The CDR3 DNA reads as TGTGCTAGTGGTTCCCAGCAGGGGACTAGCACAGATACGCAGTATTTT.